Described below is a single T cell receptor (beta chain) sequence and its context. Antigen unknown. This sample is drawn from a study of T-cell reconstitution after alpha-beta-depleted transplantation in children. Study results and limitations: T-cell numbers and diversity one year post-transplant derived largely from freshly generated T cells. The study traced high day-60 TCRbeta diversity in some patients to surviving recipient T cells and thymic progenitors. Several hundred expanded graft clones reportedly supplied alpha-beta T cells about two months after transplant.

The junction had 10 bases not matched to a gene; V was cut back by 3 bases and J by 3 bases. Germline CDR1 is SGHAT and CDR2 is FQNNGV. The length of the CDR3 is 18 residues. Library preparation (for TCRbeta) was performed with unique molecular identifiers. MiXCR, run by TCRdb on the PCR reads, gives a single entry per CDR3 protein. Among about 590,000 distinct CDR3 sequences listed, 13% were seen once. The input for sequencing was PBMCs, mostly from graft donor cells, taken 360 days after TCRalphabeta/CD19-depleted stem cell transplant. This chain connects TRBV11-2 to TRBJ2-2, with TRBD2 matching over 10 bases. This TCR was recovered from a male patient between 5 and 17 years old who had a stem cell transplant for acute myeloid leukemia, so the T cells may come from the graft donor. The CDR3, as DNA: TGTGCCAGCAGCTTTGGGGTCGGACTAGCGGTCTACACCGGGGAGCTGTTTTTT. It yields the protein CASSFGVGLAVYTGELFF.